These T cell receptor beta chains were read from a single sample in a study of chemoradiotherapy in HPV16-positive cancers. The protocol was immunoSEQ multiplex PCR, while the TCRdb copy is restricted to in-frame clones and leaves out a portion. This table has 15,000 to 20,000 clones, 60% to 85% appearing once. The sample was acquired from a patient who underwent chemoradiotherapy. These receptor sequences come from a human donor with HPV-associated anogenital cancer. Each CDR3 is given with its conserved first and last residue. The order of the fields is J gene, D gene, V gene, clone size, CDR3 protein, CDR3 DNA. D genes are given only for firm matches. Size tells how often a clone was seen (once, few, many) or the class of an expanded clone, and some rows leave it out.

TRBJ1-4 | TRBD1 | TRBV25-1 | NA | CASSESGTGSEKLFF | TGTGCCAGCAGTGAAAGCGGGACAGGGTCGGAAAAACTGTTTTTT
TRBJ2-2 | NA | TRBV7-2 | NA | CASSFDWRTGELFF | TGTGCCAGCAGCTTTGATTGGAGGACCGGGGAGCTGTTTTTT
TRBJ2-7 | TRBD1 | TRBV11-3 | once | CASSLGRTGEAEQYF | TGTGCCAGCAGCTTAGGGAGGACAGGGGAAGCCGAGCAGTACTTC
TRBJ2-2 | NA | TRBV27 | NA | CASSPPGRGDGELFF | TGTGCCAGCAGTCCCCCCGGCAGGGGGGATGGGGAGCTGTTTTTT
TRBJ1-6 | NA | TRBV5-6 | NA | CASSLSRDNSPLHF | TGTGCCAGCAGCTTATCGCGGGATAATTCACCCCTCCACTTT
TRBJ2-1 | TRBD1 | TRBV11-1 | NA | CASSSYRDSSYNEQFF | TGTGCCAGCAGCTCGTATAGGGACAGCTCCTACAATGAGCAGTTCTTC
TRBJ1-3 | NA | TRBV6-5 | NA | CASSLTLANTIYF | TGTGCCAGCAGCTTGACATTGGCGAACACCATATATTTT
TRBJ2-5 | TRBD2 | TRBV5-1 | NA | CASSLEPSGGWETQYF | TGCGCCAGCAGCTTGGAGCCTAGCGGGGGGTGGGAGACCCAGTACTTC
TRBJ2-5 | NA | TRBV21-1 | NA | CASSTQETQYF | TGTGCCAGCAGCACGCAAGAGACCCAGTACTTC
TRBJ2-3 | NA | TRBV6-4 | NA | CASSLSGSDTQYF | TGTGCCAGCAGTCTATCCGGTTCAGATACGCAGTATTTT
TRBJ2-5 | NA | TRBV5-5 | NA | CASSFDSGGEETQYF | TGTGCCAGCAGCTTTGATTCTGGTGGCGAAGAGACCCAGTACTTC
TRBJ1-2 | NA | TRBV2 | NA | CASRESGAVYGYTF | TGTGCCAGCAGAGAAAGCGGGGCTGTCTATGGCTACACCTTC
TRBJ2-7 | NA | TRBV7-8 | NA | CASNQILGGAQYF | TGTGCCAGCAACCAAATTTTAGGGGGGGCGCAGTACTTC
TRBJ2-3 | TRBD2 | TRBV15 | NA | CATSRLAGAADTQYF | TGTGCCACCAGCAGACTAGCGGGGGCGGCAGATACGCAGTATTTT
TRBJ1-1 | NA | TRBV7-8 | NA | CASSSSGFHTEAFF | TGTGCCAGCAGCTCCTCAGGGTTTCACACTGAAGCTTTCTTT
TRBJ1-4 | NA | TRBV4-1 | NA | CASSRNSATNEKLFF | TGCGCCAGCAGCCGCAACAGTGCAACTAATGAAAAACTGTTTTTT
TRBJ1-6 | NA | TRBV5-6 | few | CASSLLQDQSPLHF | TGTGCCAGCAGCTTGCTGCAGGATCAATCACCCCTCCACTTT
TRBJ2-3 | NA | TRBV6-5 | NA | CASKPRGPVTDTQYF | TGTGCCAGCAAGCCCCGTGGGCCGGTCACAGATACGCAGTATTTT
TRBJ1-1 | NA | TRBV30 | few | CAWGNGGMTEAFF | TGTGCCTGGGGGAACGGGGGCATGACTGAAGCTTTCTTT
TRBJ2-7 | TRBD1 | TRBV5-1 | NA | CASSATGTVGYEQYF | TGCGCCAGCAGCGCGACCGGGACAGTGGGCTACGAGCAGTACTTC
TRBJ2-1 | NA | TRBV6-6 | NA | CASSSEGNEQFF | TGTGCCAGCAGTTCGGAGGGGAATGAGCAGTTCTTC
TRBJ2-3 | TRBD2 | TRBV27 | NA | CASRGLAGTDTQYF | TGTGCCAGCAGGGGACTAGCGGGCACAGATACGCAGTATTTT
TRBJ1-4 | NA | TRBV27 | few | CASRSGGKLFF | TGTGCCAGCAGATCGGGCGGCAAACTGTTTTTT
TRBJ1-1 | NA | TRBV5-1 | NA | CASSSYGEFNTEAFF | TGCGCCAGCAGCTCTTACGGGGAATTTAACACTGAAGCTTTCTTT
TRBJ2-7 | NA | TRBV5-8 | few | CASRKPGTASYEQYF | TGTGCCAGCAGAAAGCCCGGGACGGCCTCCTACGAGCAGTACTTC
TRBJ1-4 | NA | TRBV28 | few | CASSLVREINEKLFF | TGTGCCAGCAGTTTGGTCCGCGAGATAAATGAAAAACTGTTTTTT
TRBJ2-5 | NA | TRBV9 | NA | CASSKGSYETQYF | TGTGCCAGCAGTAAGGGATCGTACGAGACCCAGTACTTC
TRBJ2-1 | NA | TRBV5-1 | NA | CASSSDHDNEQFF | TGCGCCAGCAGCTCGGACCACGACAATGAGCAGTTCTTC
TRBJ2-3 | NA | TRBV18 | NA | CASSQGERTDTQYF | TGTGCCAGCTCACAGGGAGAGAGAACAGATACGCAGTATTTT
TRBJ1-5 | NA | TRBV6-5 | few | CASSLDGNQPQHF | TGTGCCAGCAGCCTCGACGGGAATCAGCCCCAGCATTTT
TRBJ2-6 | NA | TRBV9 | NA | CASSVSPPGGANVLTF | TGTGCCAGCAGCGTAAGTCCGCCGGGTGGGGCCAACGTCCTGACTTTC
TRBJ1-2 | TRBD1 | TRBV10-3 | NA | CAISDRTGLNYGYTF | TGTGCCATCAGTGACCGGACAGGGCTTAACTATGGCTACACCTTC
TRBJ2-1 | NA | TRBV28 | NA | CASSLPHLNEQFF | TGTGCCAGCAGTTTACCCCACCTCAATGAGCAGTTCTTC
TRBJ1-1 | TRBD1 | TRBV13 | NA | CASSRGQGNTEAFF | TGTGCCAGCAGCCGCGGACAGGGGAACACTGAAGCTTTCTTT
TRBJ2-7 | NA | TRBV7-2 | NA | CASSPTSVPYEQYF | TGTGCCAGCAGCCCGACGTCAGTTCCCTACGAGCAGTACTTC
TRBJ1-1 | NA | TRBV2 | NA | CASSPRGRRTEAFF | TGTGCCAGCAGTCCCCGCGGAAGACGGACTGAAGCTTTCTTT
TRBJ2-7 | NA | TRBV11-3 | NA | CASSLNDWRQGGIEQYF | TGTGCCAGCAGCTTAAACGATTGGCGGCAGGGGGGGATCGAGCAGTACTTC
TRBJ1-1 | NA | TRBV11-3 | once | CASRRSLGTEAFF | TGTGCCAGCAGACGAAGCCTGGGGACTGAAGCTTTCTTT
TRBJ1-1 | NA | TRBV6-5 | NA | CTSRVLGMNTEASF | TGTACCAGCAGGGTCCTCGGCATGAACACTGAAGCTTCCTTT
TRBJ1-2 | NA | TRBV4-3 | NA | CASSQGDDRYYGYTF | TGCGCCAGCAGCCAAGGCGATGACAGGTACTATGGCTACACCTTC
TRBJ2-7 | TRBD2 | TRBV27 | few | CASSVGLAYEQYF | TGTGCCAGCAGTGTGGGACTAGCTTACGAGCAGTACTTC
TRBJ2-7 | NA | TRBV7-8 | few | CASSLGSRVKNEQYF | TGTGCCAGCAGCTTAGGGTCCAGGGTGAAGAACGAGCAGTACTTC
TRBJ1-4 | NA | TRBV9 | once | CASSVGQGTNEKLFF | TGTGCCAGCAGCGTAGGTCAGGGGACTAATGAAAAACTGTTTTTT
TRBJ2-1 | NA | TRBV21-1 | NA | CASSKEYEGAAGSYNEQFF | TGTGCCAGCAGCAAAGAGTACGAAGGGGCAGCAGGCTCCTACAATGAGCAGTTCTTC
TRBJ1-5 | NA | TRBV6-1 | NA | CASSLNSNQPQHF | TGTGCCAGCAGTCTTAATAGCAATCAGCCCCAGCATTTT
TRBJ2-2 | NA | TRBV18 | few | CASSPNTARDTGELFF | TGTGCCAGCTCACCAAATACAGCCAGGGACACCGGGGAGCTGTTTTTT
TRBJ1-1 | NA | TRBV28 | NA | CASRPRGGKAFF | TGTGCCAGCAGACCGAGGGGAGGTAAGGCTTTCTTT
TRBJ1-1 | NA | TRBV7-8 | NA | CASSLEQGTMNTEAFF | TGTGCCAGCAGCTTAGAGCAGGGAACCATGAACACTGAAGCTTTCTTT
TRBJ1-1 | NA | TRBV30 | NA | CAWSLWGAGNTEAFF | TGTGCCTGGAGTCTATGGGGGGCGGGGAACACTGAAGCTTTCTTT
TRBJ2-7 | NA | TRBV20-1 | NA | CSAEEGYEQYF | TGCAGTGCCGAGGAGGGATACGAGCAGTACTTC
TRBJ2-5 | TRBD2 | TRBV10-3 | NA | CAIMGGAQETQYF | TGTGCCATCATGGGAGGGGCCCAAGAGACCCAGTACTTC
TRBJ1-2 | TRBD1 | TRBV7-2 | NA | CASSPNPGQTNYGYTF | TGTGCCAGCAGCCCCAACCCGGGACAGACTAACTATGGCTACACCTTC